This T cell receptor (beta chain) was found in a study of PD-1 blockade in classical Hodgkin lymphoma. Findings of the study overall: Individuals initiating nivolumab under 1 year after ASCT were excluded. Before treatment, TCR diversity in newly diagnosed patients was reportedly lower than in healthy donors.

Every patient relapsed after autologous stem cell transplantation, and brentuximab vedotin exposure varied. On this clone: The antigen is not known.

Measured with immunoSEQ multiplex PCR; TCRdb has only the in-frame clones, and not every one. The table has some 65,000 clones, 65% to 75% seen once. Trimming shortened V by 3 bases and J by 0 bases, and 8 bases separated the two germline ends. The CDR3 has 14 amino acids. Germline assignment: CDR1 SGHAT and CDR2 FQNNGV. The sample here was peripheral blood mononuclear cells (PBMCs), taken before the second cycle of nivolumab. This TCR was recovered from a human donor with classical Hodgkin lymphoma. The chain employs TRBV11-2 and TRBJ1-2; no reliable D call. Written as DNA, the CDR3 is TGTGCCAGCAGCTTTGGGTTCCCTAACTATGGCTACACCTTC. This gives the protein CASSFGFPNYGYTF.